This T cell receptor (beta chain) appears in the sequencing data of a study of cytomegalovirus exposure and HLA in healthy donors. General study findings and limits: As confirmed in vitro, three CMV-associated chains were specific for CMV antigens.

Worth noting for this clone: The target antigen is unknown.

Vbeta (60) and Jbeta (13) primers were used in the PCR. The assay was immunoSEQ multiplex PCR, and TCRdb's table has in-frame clones only and misses some. The repertoire table contains roughly 190,000 clones. V was shortened by 1 base and J by 6 bases, with 12 bases between the two germline ends. CDR3 length: 15 residues. The germline CDR1 and CDR2 sequences are SGHDN and FVKESK. The chain is built from TRBV14 and TRBJ2-2, with D possibly matching TRBD2 (5 bases). The sample consisted of PBMCs. The sequence was collected from a man aged 30-40 years in good health and CMV-seronegative. CDR3 in amino acids: CASSQAQLGPGELFF. DNA of the CDR3: TGTGCCAGCAGCCAAGCCCAACTAGGACCCGGGGAGCTGTTTTTT.